This T cell receptor beta chain derives from a study of T cell changes during pregnancy in multiple sclerosis. V lost 1 base to trimming and J lost 2 bases; unmatched junction nucleotides: 6. The CDR3 consists of 16 residues. Germline CDR1 is LNHDA and CDR2 is SQIVND (reference sequence). Sequenced by immunoSEQ multiplex PCR; TCRdb stores in-frame clones only, minus some. The table records 60,000 to 70,000 clones, about nine tenths of them present only once. The chain is built from TRBV19 and TRBJ2-7; TRBD2 aligns across 9 bases. This clonotype originated in a female donor in good health, enrolled as a control in a pregnancy study. Sequences were derived from peripheral blood, sampled after pregnancy. The CDR3 sequence: CASSIGIASGTYEQYF. Written as DNA, the CDR3 is TGTGCCAGTAGTATAGGGATAGCTAGCGGGACCTACGAGCAGTACTTC.